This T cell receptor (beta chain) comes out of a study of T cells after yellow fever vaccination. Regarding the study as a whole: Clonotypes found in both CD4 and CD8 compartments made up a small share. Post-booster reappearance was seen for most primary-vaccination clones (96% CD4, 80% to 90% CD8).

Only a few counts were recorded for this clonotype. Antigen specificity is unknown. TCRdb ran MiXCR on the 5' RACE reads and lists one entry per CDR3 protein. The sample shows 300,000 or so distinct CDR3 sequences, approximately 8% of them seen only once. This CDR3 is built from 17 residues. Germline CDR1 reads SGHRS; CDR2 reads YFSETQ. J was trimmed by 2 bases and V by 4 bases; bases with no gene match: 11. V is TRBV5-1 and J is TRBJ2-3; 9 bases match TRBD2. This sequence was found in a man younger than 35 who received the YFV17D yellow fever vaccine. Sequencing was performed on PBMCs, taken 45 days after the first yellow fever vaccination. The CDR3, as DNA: TGCGCCAGCAGCGCCAGCGGGGGGCCGGGTCCCACAGATACGCAGTATTTT. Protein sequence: CASSASGGPGPTDTQYF.